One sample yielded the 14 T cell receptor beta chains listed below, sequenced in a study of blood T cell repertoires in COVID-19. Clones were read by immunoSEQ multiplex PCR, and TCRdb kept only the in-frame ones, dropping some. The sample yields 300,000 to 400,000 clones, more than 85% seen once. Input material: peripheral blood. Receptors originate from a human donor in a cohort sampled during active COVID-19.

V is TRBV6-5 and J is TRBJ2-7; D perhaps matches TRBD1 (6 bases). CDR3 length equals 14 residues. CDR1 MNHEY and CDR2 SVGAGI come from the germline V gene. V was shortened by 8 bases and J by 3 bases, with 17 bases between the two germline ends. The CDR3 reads CASYGTGTNYEQYF. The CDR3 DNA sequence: TGTGCCAGCTACGGAACCGGGACAAACTACGAGCAGTACTTC.

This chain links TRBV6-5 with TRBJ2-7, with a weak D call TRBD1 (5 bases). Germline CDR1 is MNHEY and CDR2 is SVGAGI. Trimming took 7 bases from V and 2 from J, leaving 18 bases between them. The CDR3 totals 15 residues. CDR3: CASKVQQVSPYEQYF. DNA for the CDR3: TGTGCCAGCAAAGTCCAACAGGTTTCGCCCTACGAGCAGTACTTC.

CDR3 coding DNA: TGTGCCACCAGCAGAGACGATCTACGACAGACCCCCAACGTCCTGACTTTC. Translated, it gives CATSRDDLRQTPNVLTF. The chain is built from TRBV15 and TRBJ2-6; possible D gene TRBD1, 5 bases. CDR1 LNHNV and CDR2 YYDKDF come from the germline V gene (reference sequence). The CDR3 length is 17 residues. V was clipped by 0 bases and J by 8 bases, with 17 bases between them.

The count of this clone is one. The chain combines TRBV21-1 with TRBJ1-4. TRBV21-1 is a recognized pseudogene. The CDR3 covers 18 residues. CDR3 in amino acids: CASSNYLEGGALNEKLFF. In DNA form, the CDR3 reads TGTGCCAGCAGCAACTACCTGGAGGGGGGGGCGTTGAATGAAAAACTGTTTTTT.

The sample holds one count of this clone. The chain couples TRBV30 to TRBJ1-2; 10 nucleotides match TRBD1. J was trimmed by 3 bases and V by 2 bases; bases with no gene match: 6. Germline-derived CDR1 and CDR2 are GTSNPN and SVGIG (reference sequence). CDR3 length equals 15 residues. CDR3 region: CAWSLTGGADYGYTF. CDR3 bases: TGTGCCTGGAGTTTGACAGGGGGCGCGGACTATGGCTACACCTTC.

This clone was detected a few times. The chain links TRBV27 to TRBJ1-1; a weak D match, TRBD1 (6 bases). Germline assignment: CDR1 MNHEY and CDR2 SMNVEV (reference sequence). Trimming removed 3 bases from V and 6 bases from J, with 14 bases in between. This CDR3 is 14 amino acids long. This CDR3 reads CASSFTGIGAEAFF. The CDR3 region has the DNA TGTGCCAGCAGTTTTACAGGGATAGGAGCTGAAGCTTTCTTT.

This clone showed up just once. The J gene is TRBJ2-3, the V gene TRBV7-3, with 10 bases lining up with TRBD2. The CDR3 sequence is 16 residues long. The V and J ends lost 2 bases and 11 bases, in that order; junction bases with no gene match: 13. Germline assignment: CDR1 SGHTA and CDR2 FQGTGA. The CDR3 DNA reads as TGTGCCAGCAGCTTATATCAAGGAGTAGCGGGAGGTCGGCAGTATTTT. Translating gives CASSLYQGVAGGRQYF.

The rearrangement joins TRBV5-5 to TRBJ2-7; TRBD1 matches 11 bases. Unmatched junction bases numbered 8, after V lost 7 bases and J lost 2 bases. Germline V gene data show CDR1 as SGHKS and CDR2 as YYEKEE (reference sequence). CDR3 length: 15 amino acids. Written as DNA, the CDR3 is TGTGCCAGCGCCGGGGACAGGGGGTTAACCTACGAGCAGTACTTC. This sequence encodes CASAGDRGLTYEQYF.

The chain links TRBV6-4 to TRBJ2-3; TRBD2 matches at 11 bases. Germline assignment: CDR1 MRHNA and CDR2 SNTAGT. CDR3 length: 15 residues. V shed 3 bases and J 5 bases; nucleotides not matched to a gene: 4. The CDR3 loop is CASSELAGDIDTQYF. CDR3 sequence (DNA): TGTGCCAGCAGTGAACTAGCGGGAGACATAGATACGCAGTATTTT.

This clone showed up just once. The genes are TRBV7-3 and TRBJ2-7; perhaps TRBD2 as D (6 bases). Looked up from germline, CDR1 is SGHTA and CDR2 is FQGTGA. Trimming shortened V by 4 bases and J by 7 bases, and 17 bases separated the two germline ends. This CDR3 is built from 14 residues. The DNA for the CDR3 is TGTGCCAGCAGCTCGGGACTGGACCGGGGGGAGCAGTACTTC. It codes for CASSSGLDRGEQYF. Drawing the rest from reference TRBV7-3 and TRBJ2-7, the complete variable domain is GAGVSQTPSNKVTEKGKYVELRCDPISGHTALYWYRQSLGQGPEFLIYFQGTGAADDSGLPNDRFFAVRPEGSVSTLKIQRTERGDSAVYLCASSSGLDRGEQYFGPGTRLTVT.

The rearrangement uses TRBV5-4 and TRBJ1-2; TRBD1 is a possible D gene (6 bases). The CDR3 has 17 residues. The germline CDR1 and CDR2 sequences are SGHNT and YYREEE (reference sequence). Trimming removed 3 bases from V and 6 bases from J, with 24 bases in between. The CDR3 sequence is CASSWFTGNHVEDGYTF. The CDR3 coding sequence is TGTGCCAGCAGCTGGTTTACAGGGAATCACGTAGAGGATGGCTACACCTTC. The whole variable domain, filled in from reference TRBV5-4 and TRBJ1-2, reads ETGVTQSPTHLIKTRGQQVTLRCSSQSGHNTVSWYQQALGQGPQFIFQYYREEENGRGNFPPRFSGLQFPNYSSELNVNALELDDSALYLCASSWFTGNHVEDGYTFGSGTRLTVV.

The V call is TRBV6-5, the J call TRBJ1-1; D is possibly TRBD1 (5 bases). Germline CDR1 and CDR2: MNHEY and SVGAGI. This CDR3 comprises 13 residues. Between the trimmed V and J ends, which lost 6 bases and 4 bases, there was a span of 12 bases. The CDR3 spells CASRGTRVTEAFF. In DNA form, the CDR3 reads TGTGCCAGCAGGGGGACTCGGGTCACTGAAGCTTTCTTT.

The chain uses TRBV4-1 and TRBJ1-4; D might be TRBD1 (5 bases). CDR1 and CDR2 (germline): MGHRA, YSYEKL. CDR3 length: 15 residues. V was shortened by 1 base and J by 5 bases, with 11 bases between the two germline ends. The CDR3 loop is CASSQVGLINEKLFF. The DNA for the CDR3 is TGCGCCAGCAGCCAAGTGGGACTGATCAATGAAAAACTGTTTTTT.

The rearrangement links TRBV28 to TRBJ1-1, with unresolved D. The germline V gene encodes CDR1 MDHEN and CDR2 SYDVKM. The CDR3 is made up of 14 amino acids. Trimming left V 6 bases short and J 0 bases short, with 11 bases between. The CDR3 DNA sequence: TGTGCCAGCAGATTTGAGCAATTGAACACTGAAGCTTTCTTT. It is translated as CASRFEQLNTEAFF.